Listed here is a single TCR beta chain. Its antigen remains unknown. This entry belongs to a study of beta chain features in type 1 diabetes. Study at large: Regarding age, gender and cell yields, patients proved similar to healthy donors.

Overall study findings and caveats: In comparison with healthy donors, patients had naive, central memory and Treg TCRB repertoires that appeared more similar. In type 1 diabetes patients, VDJ junctions had fewer insertions; deletions at these junctions were more frequent.

Expressed TCRB transcripts got sequenced, as all isolated RNA was reverse transcribed. TCRdb's table, derived via immunoSEQ multiplex PCR, lists solely in-frame clones and lacks some. Counted here are hundreds of thousands of clones, 9% to 10% occurring once; the ten biggest clones make up about 0.03%. Sequencing input: naive CD4+ T cells from blood. The source is a woman aged 18-29 years in good health.

DNA for the CDR3: TGTGCCAGCAGCGTTAGGGGTTCCGACTATGGCTACACCTTC. It is translated as CASSVRGSDYGYTF. J is TRBJ1-2 and V is TRBV9; D is perhaps TRBD1 (5 bases). V lost 2 bases to trimming and J lost 3 bases, with 11 bases between them. This CDR3 has 14 residues. Germline V gene sequence: CDR1 SGDLS, CDR2 YYNGEE.